These 23 T cell receptor beta chains were sequenced from one sample in a study of blood T cell repertoires in COVID-19. Sequencing was performed with immunoSEQ multiplex PCR; in TCRdb, only in-frame clones are kept and a portion is missing. The sample lists around 99,000 clones; roughly 78% were seen once. Sample: peripheral blood. The receptors come from a woman aged 80 or over with active or convalescent COVID-19.

The J gene is TRBJ2-5, the V gene TRBV7-8; TRBD2 might be the D (6 bases). The ends were cut back, 4 bases at V and 4 bases at J, with 16 bases in the middle. The CDR3 has 15 residues. The germline gives CDR1 SGHVS, CDR2 FQNEAQ. The CDR3 nucleotides read TGTGCCAGCAGCTCCGGGACTGCAGTATCAGAGACCCAGTACTTC. Residues: CASSSGTAVSETQYF.

This clone was detected many times. This chain connects TRBV9 to TRBJ2-7; D is possibly TRBD2 (7 bases). There are 15 residues in the CDR3. V lost 4 bases and J lost 4, with 18 bases in between. CDR1 and CDR2 (germline): SGDLS, YYNGEE. CDR3 amino acids: CASSRTSGGVYEQYF. The DNA of the CDR3 is TGTGCCAGCAGCCGTACCTCGGGGGGCGTGTACGAGCAGTACTTC.

The table lists this clone with a few counts. The chain is built from TRBV5-4 and TRBJ2-3, with D possibly matching TRBD2 (9 bases). V dropped 10 bases and J dropped 3 bases, with 21 bases sitting between them. The CDR3 loop spans 15 amino acids. Germline V gene lookup returns CDR1 SGHNT and CDR2 YYREEE (reference sequence). The CDR3 is CASGGGRASTDTQYF. The CDR3 DNA sequence: TGTGCCTCAGGGGGCGGGAGGGCCTCTACAGATACGCAGTATTTT.

This chain links TRBV15 with TRBJ2-5; a weak D match, TRBD2 (5 bases). Germline V gives CDR1 LNHNV, CDR2 YYDKDF (reference sequence). V lost 4 bases and J 2 bases, leaving 20 bases between the germline ends. The CDR3 is 17 amino acids. The CDR3: CATSTSFSGTAQETQYF. The CDR3 nucleotides are TGTGCCACCAGCACTTCTTTCTCGGGAACGGCTCAAGAGACCCAGTACTTC.

The chain couples TRBV27 to TRBJ2-2, with TRBD1 as a possible D gene (6 bases). CDR3 size: 18 residues. Trimming cost V 2 bases and J 6 bases, with 22 bases left between them. CDR1 and CDR2 (germline): MNHEY, SMNVEV (reference sequence). The CDR3 bases are TGTGCCAGCAGTTTAAACGGATGGGCAGGGGAAGACGCCGGGGAGCTGTTTTTT. Protein sequence: CASSLNGWAGEDAGELFF.

This clone has only one observation. The genes are TRBV7-9 and TRBJ2-5; 7 bases map to TRBD2. V dropped 7 bases and J dropped 3; count of bases not matched to a gene: 8. Germline values: CDR1 SEHNR, CDR2 FQNEAQ (reference sequence). CDR3 length: 14 amino acids. The CDR3, as DNA: TGTGCCAGCAACTGGGGAGGGCGGGAAGAGACCCAGTACTTC. Translation gives CASNWGGREETQYF.

This rearrangement joins TRBV13 to TRBJ2-4; TRBD2 agrees at 7 bases. This CDR3 contains 14 residues. CDR1 and CDR2 (germline): PRHDT, FYEKMQ (reference sequence). J was trimmed by 6 bases and V by 4 bases; bases with no gene match: 6. The CDR3 loop reads CASSSTSAPNIQYF. CDR3 coding DNA: TGTGCCAGCAGCTCCACTAGCGCGCCAAACATTCAGTACTTC.

This chain uses TRBV7-8 with TRBJ2-7; 10 nucleotides line up with TRBD2. V gave up 5 bases and J gave up 4 bases; unmatched junction bases: 2. The CDR3 has 13 amino acids. From germline, CDR1 is SGHVS and CDR2 FQNEAQ. The CDR3 loop is CASSGLAEYEQYF. CDR3 nucleotides: TGTGCCAGCAGCGGACTAGCGGAATACGAGCAGTACTTC.

This chain connects TRBV19 to TRBJ2-4, with 8 bases lining up with TRBD2. Germline CDR1 and CDR2: LNHDA and SQIVND (reference sequence). CDR3 length: 15 residues. V gave up 5 bases and J gave up 0 bases; unmatched junction bases: 3. CDR3 amino acids: CASSQSGGAKNIQYF. The CDR3 nucleotides read TGTGCCAGTAGTCAGAGCGGGGGAGCCAAAAACATTCAGTACTTC.

The rearrangement links TRBV6-5 to TRBJ2-4; TRBD2 matches 9 bases. This CDR3 is 13 amino acids long. The V segment lost 6 bases and the J segment 7 bases; nucleotides outside the gene matches: 4. Germline values: CDR1 MNHEY, CDR2 SVGAGI. The CDR3 region has the DNA TGTGCCAGCAGCGAGAGCGGGAGGAACATTCAGTACTTC. Residues: CASSESGRNIQYF.

The rearrangement links TRBV2 to TRBJ1-4, with D uncertain. Per the germline V gene, CDR1 is SNHLY and CDR2 is FYNNEI. The CDR3 has 14 residues. With 8 bases removed from V and 2 bases from J, the gap between germline ends came to 12 bases. The CDR3 DNA reads TGTGCCAGCTCCATGGGGAGGACTAATGAAAAACTGTTTTTT. It codes for CASSMGRTNEKLFF.

V gene TRBV7-7 combines with J gene TRBJ2-5, with TRBD1 as a possible D gene (6 bases). V lost 5 bases and J 3 bases, leaving 10 bases between the germline ends. Per germline, CDR1 SSHAT and CDR2 FNYEAQ (reference sequence). CDR3 length equals 13 residues. CDR3 amino acids: CASSQNREETQYF. CDR3 bases: TGTGCCAGCAGCCAGAACAGGGAAGAGACCCAGTACTTC.

The chain uses TRBV6-5 and TRBJ2-7, with 8 bases aligning to TRBD1. This CDR3 comprises 15 residues. Per the germline V gene, CDR1 is MNHEY and CDR2 is SVGAGI. Losses at the gene ends were 5 bases for V and 4 bases for J; bases not matched to a gene: 10. CDR3 amino acids: CASSQRPGQVYEQYF. The CDR3 region has the DNA TGTGCCAGCAGTCAGAGACCGGGACAGGTTTACGAGCAGTACTTC.

The rearrangement uses TRBV28 and TRBJ1-2, with D possibly matching TRBD1 (5 bases). CDR1 and CDR2 (germline): MDHEN, SYDVKM. The CDR3 loop spans 14 amino acids. The germline V and J ends were trimmed by 3 bases and 3 bases, with 11 bases remaining between them. CDR3 DNA sequence: TGTGCCAGCAGTTTGGTTGGGGGGTACTATGGCTACACCTTC. This sequence encodes CASSLVGGYYGYTF.

This clone was picked up a small number of times. The gene calls are TRBV13 and TRBJ2-5; 10 bases are a match to TRBD2. The V and J ends lost 5 bases and 5 bases, in that order; junction bases with no gene match: 14. From germline, CDR1 is PRHDT and CDR2 FYEKMQ (reference sequence). The CDR3 spans 17 residues. CDR3 in amino acids: CASSAKRASGSFETQYF. The CDR3 coding sequence is TGTGCCAGCAGCGCAAAGAGGGCTAGCGGGAGTTTTGAGACCCAGTACTTC.

This clone has just one count. Here the CDR3 DNA reads TGTGCCAGCAGCCAAGACGGCGGGGTCGACGAGCAGTACTTC. It encodes CASSQDGGVDEQYF. The gene calls are TRBV4-2 and TRBJ2-7, with D maybe TRBD2 (6 bases). The CDR3 contains 14 residues. The germline gives CDR1 LGHNA, CDR2 YNFKEQ. Trimming stripped 0 bases from V and 5 bases from J, with 11 bases between.

DNA for the CDR3: TGTGCTAGTGGTCTACAGGGTCGGACTGAAGCTTTCTTT. Translating gives CASGLQGRTEAFF. The chain joins TRBV12-5 to TRBJ1-1; D is possibly TRBD1 (6 bases). V shed 5 bases and J shed 5 bases, with 12 bases lying between them. The CDR3 totals 13 residues. Germline values: CDR1 LGHNT, CDR2 FRNRAP.

The V call is TRBV5-4, the J call TRBJ2-1; 8 bases line up with TRBD2. In germline, CDR1 is SGHNT, CDR2 YYREEE (reference sequence). V dropped 1 base and J dropped 9; count of bases not matched to a gene: 12. This CDR3 contains 16 residues. The CDR3 loop reads CASSLSAGEGLAEQFF. The CDR3 DNA sequence: TGTGCCAGCAGCTTGTCAGCGGGGGAAGGGTTGGCTGAGCAGTTCTTC.

The chain combines TRBV27 with TRBJ1-5; D may be TRBD1 (6 bases). Germline V gene data show CDR1 as MNHEY and CDR2 as SMNVEV (reference sequence). The V end was cut by 0 bases, the J end by 1 base, with 16 bases between. This CDR3 is built from 18 residues. CDR3 sequence (DNA): TGTGCCAGCAGTTTATCCGTACAGGGAGGGAGGAGCAATCAGCCCCAGCATTTT. Its protein is CASSLSVQGGRSNQPQHF.

The chain is built from TRBV20-1 and TRBJ2-6; D is ambiguous. The ends were cut back, 3 bases at V and 1 base at J, with 10 bases in the middle. Per the germline V gene, CDR1 is DFQATT and CDR2 is SNEGSKA (reference sequence). The CDR3 is made up of 15 amino acids. CDR3: CSASSRQSGANVLTF. The CDR3 nucleotides are TGCAGTGCTAGTTCCCGACAATCTGGGGCCAACGTCCTGACTTTC.

The rearrangement links TRBV6-5 to TRBJ2-1; 8 nucleotides align to TRBD1. Germline V lookup: CDR1 MNHEY, CDR2 SVGAGI. The CDR3 covers 14 residues. Trimming at V came to 8 bases and at J to 6 bases, leaving 9 bases not matched to a gene. The CDR3 loop reads CASARGQEANEQFF. For the CDR3, the DNA is TGTGCCAGCGCTCGGGGACAGGAAGCCAATGAGCAGTTCTTC.

The chain employs TRBV5-4 and TRBJ2-2, with D tentatively TRBD1 (5 bases). Germline-derived CDR1 and CDR2 are SGHNT and YYREEE (reference sequence). The V and J ends lost 4 bases and 2 bases respectively, with 21 bases between them. This CDR3 has 18 amino acids. The CDR3 DNA reads as TGTGCCAGCAGCCTTAGAAGGTTGACAGCCCCCAACACCGGGGAGCTGTTTTTT. Amino acid sequence: CASSLRRLTAPNTGELFF.

The rearrangement uses TRBV4-2 and TRBJ1-5; 7 bases align to TRBD1. V shed 3 bases and J 4 bases; nucleotides not matched to a gene: 12. This CDR3 is 17 amino acids long. Per germline, CDR1 LGHNA and CDR2 YNFKEQ. DNA of the CDR3: TGTGCCAGCAGCCAGAGCCTCGACAGGGCGCTGAATCAGCCCCAGCATTTT. Amino acid sequence: CASSQSLDRALNQPQHF.